This entry concerns a single TCR beta chain. Mismatch with germline at one junction end may stem from a read error. Following RNA extraction, reverse transcription yielded cDNA that acted as the sequencing template. Assay: immunoSEQ multiplex PCR; the TCRdb copy retains only in-frame clones and omits some. The sample consists of 85,000 to 110,000 clones, just over 85% of them appearing once. Treatment defined: oral pan-JAK inhibitor, 5-10 mg twice daily. The CDR3 loop spans 14 amino acids. CDR1 MNHEY and CDR2 SVGAGI come from the germline V gene. The data were obtained in a study of CD8+ T cells in alopecia areata.

Specimen: CD8+ T cells sorted from blood, collected between weeks 30 and 35, from a patient treated with tofacitinib. The chain recombines TRBV6-5 with TRBJ1-6; 7 bases align to TRBD1. The source is a human donor with alopecia areata. The CDR3 loop is CAISYGTENSPLHF. In DNA form, the CDR3 reads TGTGCCATCAGTTACGGGACAGAGAATTCACCCCTCCACTTT.